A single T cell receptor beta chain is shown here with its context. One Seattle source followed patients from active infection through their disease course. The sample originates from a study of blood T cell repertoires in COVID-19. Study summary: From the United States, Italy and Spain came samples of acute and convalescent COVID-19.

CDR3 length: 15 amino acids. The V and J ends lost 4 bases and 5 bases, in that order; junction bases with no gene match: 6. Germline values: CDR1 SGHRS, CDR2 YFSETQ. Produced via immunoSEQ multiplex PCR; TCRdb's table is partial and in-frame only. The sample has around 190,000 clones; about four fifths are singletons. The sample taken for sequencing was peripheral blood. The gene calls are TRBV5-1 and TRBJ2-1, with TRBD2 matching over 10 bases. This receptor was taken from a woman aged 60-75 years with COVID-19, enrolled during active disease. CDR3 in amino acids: CASSSLAGANNEQFF. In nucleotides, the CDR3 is TGCGCCAGCAGCAGTCTAGCGGGGGCTAACAATGAGCAGTTCTTC.